This TCR beta chain comes out of a study of shared clonotypes between healthy human individuals. Study context: Samples came from a couple of female and a few male donors aged 18 to 49.

V was clipped by 4 bases and J by 4 bases, with 11 bases between them. This CDR3 has 12 amino acids. From germline, CDR1 is SQVTM and CDR2 ANQGSEA. Every subset's genomic DNA went evenly onto several immunoSEQ plates. Generated by immunoSEQ multiplex PCR, the TCRdb table keeps only in-frame clones and is missing some. Counted here are more than 1 million clones, approximately 78% occurring once; the ten biggest clones make up about 0.52%. Notes on this clone: Its antigen remains unknown. The sample contains more than one DNA sequence encoding this CDR3.

The study's findings and limits: Naive subsets typically showed greater estimated richness than memory subsets.

The chain uses TRBV29-1 and TRBJ2-7; D remains ambiguous. The sample taken for sequencing was memory CD4+ T cells from PBMCs. Indicated subset: CD45RA-negative fraction. The TCR was taken from a man in his late teens or twenties in good health. Some clones in this sample may be carry-over from other donors' samples. CDR3 region: CSVAAHGYEQYF. The CDR3 DNA reads TGCAGCGTTGCGGCCCACGGTTACGAGCAGTACTTC.